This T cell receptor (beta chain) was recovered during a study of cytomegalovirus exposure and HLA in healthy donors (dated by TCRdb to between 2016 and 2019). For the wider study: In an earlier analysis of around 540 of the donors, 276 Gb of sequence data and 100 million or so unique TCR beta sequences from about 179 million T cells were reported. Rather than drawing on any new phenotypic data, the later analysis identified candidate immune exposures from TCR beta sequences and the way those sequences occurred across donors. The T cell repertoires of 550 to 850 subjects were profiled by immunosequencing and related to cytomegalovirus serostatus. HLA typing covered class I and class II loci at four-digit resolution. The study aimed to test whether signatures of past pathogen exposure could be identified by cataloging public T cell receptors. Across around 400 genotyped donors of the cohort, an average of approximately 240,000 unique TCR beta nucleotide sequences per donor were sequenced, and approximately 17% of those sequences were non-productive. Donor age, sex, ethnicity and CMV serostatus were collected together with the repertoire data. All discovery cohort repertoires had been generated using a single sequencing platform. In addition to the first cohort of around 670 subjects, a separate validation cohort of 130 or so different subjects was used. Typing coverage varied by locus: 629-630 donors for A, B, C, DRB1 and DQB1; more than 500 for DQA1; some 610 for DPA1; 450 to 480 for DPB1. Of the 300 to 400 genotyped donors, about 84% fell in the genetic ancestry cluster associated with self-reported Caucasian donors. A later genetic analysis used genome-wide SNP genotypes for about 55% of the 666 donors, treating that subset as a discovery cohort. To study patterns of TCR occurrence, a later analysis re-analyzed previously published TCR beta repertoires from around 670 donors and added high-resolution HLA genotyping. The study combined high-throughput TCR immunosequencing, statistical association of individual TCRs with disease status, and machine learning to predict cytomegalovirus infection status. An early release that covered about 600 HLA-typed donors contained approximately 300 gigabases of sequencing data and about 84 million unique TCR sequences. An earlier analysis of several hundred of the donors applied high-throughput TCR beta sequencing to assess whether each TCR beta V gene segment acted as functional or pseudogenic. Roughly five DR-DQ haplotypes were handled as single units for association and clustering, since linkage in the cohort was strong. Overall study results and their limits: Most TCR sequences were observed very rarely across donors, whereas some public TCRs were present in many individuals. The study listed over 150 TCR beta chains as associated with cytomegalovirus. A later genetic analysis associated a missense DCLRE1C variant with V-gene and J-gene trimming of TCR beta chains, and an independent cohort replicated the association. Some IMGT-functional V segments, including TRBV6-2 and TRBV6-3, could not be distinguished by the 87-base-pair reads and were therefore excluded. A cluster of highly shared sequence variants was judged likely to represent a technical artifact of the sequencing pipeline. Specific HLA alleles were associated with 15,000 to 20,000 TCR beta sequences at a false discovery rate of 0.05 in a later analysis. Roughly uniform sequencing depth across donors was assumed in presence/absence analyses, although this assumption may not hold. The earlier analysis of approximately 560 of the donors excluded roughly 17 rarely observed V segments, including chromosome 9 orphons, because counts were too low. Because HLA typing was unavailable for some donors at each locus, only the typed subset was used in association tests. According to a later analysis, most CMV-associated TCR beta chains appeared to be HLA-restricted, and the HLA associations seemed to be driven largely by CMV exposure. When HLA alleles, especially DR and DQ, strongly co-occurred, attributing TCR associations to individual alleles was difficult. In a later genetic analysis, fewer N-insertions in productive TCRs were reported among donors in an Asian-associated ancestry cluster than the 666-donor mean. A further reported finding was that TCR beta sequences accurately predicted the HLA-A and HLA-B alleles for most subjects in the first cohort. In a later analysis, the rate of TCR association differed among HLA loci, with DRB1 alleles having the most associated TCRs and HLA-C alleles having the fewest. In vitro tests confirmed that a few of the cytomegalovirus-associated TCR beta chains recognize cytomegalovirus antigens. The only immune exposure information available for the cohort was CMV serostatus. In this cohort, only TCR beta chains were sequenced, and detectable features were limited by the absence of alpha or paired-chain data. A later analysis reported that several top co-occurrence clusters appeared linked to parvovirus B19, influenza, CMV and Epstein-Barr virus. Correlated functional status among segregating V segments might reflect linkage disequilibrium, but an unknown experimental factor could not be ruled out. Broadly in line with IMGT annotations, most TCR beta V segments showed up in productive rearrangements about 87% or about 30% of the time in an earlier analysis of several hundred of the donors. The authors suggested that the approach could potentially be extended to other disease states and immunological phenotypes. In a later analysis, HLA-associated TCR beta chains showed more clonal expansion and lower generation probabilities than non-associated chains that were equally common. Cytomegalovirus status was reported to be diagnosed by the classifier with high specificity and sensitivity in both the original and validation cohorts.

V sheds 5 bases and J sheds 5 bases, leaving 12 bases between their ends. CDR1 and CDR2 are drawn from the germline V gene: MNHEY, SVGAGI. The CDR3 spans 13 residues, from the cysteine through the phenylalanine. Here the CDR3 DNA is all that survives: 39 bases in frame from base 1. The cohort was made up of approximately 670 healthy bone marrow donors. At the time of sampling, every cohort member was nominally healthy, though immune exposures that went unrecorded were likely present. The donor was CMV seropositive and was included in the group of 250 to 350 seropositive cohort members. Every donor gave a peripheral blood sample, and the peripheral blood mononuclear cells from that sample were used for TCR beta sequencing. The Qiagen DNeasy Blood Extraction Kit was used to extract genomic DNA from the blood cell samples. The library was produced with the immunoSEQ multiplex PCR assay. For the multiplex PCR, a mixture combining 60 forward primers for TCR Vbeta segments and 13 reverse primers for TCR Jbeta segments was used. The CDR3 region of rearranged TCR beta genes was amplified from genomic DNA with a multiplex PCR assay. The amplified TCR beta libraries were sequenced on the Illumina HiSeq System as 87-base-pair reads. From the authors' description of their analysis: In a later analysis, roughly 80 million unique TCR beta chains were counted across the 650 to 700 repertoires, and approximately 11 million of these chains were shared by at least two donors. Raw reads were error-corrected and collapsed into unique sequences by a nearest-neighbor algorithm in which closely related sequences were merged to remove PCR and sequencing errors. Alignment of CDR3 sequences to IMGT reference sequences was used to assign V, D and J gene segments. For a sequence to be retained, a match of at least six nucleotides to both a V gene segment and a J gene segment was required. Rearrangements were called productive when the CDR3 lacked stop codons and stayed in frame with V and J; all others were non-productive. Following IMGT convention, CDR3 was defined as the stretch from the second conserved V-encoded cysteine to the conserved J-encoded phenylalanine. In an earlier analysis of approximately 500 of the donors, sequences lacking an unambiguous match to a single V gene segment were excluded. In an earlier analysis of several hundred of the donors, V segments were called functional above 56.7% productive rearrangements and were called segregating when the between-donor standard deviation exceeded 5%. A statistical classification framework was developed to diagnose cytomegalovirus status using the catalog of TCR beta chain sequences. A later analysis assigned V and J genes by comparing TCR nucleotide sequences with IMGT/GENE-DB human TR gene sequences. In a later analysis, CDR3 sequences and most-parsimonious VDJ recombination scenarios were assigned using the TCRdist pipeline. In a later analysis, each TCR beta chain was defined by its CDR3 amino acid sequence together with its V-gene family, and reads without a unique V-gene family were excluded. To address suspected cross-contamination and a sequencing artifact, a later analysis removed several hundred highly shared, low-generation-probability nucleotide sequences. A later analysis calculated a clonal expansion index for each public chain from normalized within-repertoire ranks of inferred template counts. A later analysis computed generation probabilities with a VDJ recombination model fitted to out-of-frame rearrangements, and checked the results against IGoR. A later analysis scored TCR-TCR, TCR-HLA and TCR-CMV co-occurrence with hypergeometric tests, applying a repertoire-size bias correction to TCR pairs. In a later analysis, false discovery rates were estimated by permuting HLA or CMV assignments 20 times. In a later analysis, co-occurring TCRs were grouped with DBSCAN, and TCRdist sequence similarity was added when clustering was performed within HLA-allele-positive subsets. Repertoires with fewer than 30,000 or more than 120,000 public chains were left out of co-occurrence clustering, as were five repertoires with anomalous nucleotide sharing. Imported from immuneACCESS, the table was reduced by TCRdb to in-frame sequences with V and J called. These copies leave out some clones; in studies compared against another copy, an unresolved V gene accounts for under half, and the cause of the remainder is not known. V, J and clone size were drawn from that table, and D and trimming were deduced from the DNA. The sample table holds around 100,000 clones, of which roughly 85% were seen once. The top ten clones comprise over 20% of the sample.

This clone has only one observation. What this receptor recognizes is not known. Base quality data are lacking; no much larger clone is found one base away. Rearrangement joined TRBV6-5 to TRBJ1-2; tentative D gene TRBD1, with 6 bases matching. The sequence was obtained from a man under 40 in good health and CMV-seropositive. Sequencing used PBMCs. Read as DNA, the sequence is TGTGCCAGCAGTAAGGCGACAGGTTATGGCTACACCTTC. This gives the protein CASSKATGYGYTF.